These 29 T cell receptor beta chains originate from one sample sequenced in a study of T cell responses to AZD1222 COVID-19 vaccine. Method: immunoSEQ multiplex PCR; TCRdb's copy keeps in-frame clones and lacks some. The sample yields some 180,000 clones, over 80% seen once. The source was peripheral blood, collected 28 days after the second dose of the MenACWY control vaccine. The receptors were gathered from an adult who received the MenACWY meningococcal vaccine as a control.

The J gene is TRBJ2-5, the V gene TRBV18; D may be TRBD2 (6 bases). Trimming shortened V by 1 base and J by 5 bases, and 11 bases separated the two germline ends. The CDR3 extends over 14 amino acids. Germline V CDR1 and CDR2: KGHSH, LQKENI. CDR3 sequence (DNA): TGTGCCAGCTCACCACAAACCGGAGGGGAGACCCAGTACTTC. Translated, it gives CASSPQTGGETQYF.

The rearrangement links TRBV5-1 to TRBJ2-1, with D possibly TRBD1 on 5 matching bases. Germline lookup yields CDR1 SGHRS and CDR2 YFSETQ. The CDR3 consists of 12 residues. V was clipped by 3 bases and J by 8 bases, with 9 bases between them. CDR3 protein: CASSYQGYEQFF. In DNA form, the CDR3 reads TGCGCCAGCAGCTATCAGGGTTATGAGCAGTTCTTC.

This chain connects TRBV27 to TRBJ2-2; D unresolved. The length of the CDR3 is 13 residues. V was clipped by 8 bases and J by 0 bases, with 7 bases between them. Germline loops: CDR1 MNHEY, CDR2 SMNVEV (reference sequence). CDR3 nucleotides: TGTGCCAGCTGGCCAGCGAACACCGGGGAGCTGTTTTTT. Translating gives CASWPANTGELFF.

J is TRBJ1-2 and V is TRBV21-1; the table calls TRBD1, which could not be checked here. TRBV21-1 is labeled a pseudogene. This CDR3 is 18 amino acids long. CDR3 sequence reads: CASSKPSRGDRVYYGYTF. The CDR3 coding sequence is TGTGCCAGCAGCAAACCATCCAGGGGGGACAGAGTTTACTATGGCTACACCTTC.

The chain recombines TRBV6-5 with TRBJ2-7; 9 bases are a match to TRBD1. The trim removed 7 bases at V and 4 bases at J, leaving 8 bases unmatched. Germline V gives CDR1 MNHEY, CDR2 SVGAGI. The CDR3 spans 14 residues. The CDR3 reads CASTSSDRGYEQYF. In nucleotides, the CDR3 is TGTGCCAGCACTTCATCCGACAGGGGGTACGAGCAGTACTTC.

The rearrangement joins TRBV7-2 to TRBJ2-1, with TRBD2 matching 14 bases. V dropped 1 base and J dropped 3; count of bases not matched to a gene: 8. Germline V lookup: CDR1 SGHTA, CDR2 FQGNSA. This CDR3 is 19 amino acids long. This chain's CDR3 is CASSLGGTSGGLHYNEQFF. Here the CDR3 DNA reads TGTGCCAGCAGCTTAGGCGGGACTAGCGGGGGTCTACACTACAATGAGCAGTTCTTC.

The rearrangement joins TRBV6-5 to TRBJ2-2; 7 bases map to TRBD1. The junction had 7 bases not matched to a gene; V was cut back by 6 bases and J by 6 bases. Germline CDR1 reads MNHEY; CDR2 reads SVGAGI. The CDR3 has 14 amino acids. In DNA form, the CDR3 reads TGTGCCAGCAGCCGGATAACAGGGGCCGGGGAGCTGTTTTTT. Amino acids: CASSRITGAGELFF.

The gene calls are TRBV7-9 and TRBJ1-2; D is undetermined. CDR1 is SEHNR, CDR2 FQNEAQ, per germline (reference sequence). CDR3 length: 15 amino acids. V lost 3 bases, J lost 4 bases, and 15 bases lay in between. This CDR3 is CASSFGEAGPYGYTF. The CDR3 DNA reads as TGTGCCAGCAGCTTTGGGGAGGCGGGCCCCTATGGCTACACCTTC.

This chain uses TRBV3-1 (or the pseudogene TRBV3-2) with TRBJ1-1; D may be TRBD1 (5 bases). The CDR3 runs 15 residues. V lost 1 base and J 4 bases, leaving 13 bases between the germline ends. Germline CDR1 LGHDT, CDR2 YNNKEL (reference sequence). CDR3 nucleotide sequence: TGTGCCAGCAGCCAAGGTGTGGGGCCGAGCACTGAAGCTTTCTTT. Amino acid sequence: CASSQGVGPSTEAFF.

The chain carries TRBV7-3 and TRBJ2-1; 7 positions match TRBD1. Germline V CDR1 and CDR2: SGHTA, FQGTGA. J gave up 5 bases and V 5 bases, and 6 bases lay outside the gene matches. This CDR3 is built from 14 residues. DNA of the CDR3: TGTGCCAGCAGCATTCCGGGACAGAACAATGAGCAGTTCTTC. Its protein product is CASSIPGQNNEQFF.

The CDR3 nucleotides are TGCAGCGTTGAGGAGACAACCAACTATGGCTACACCTTC. Translation gives CSVEETTNYGYTF. The rearrangement links TRBV29-1 to TRBJ1-2, with D uncertain. Germline V gene lookup returns CDR1 SQVTM and CDR2 ANQGSEA. The CDR3 runs to 13 residues. V dropped 3 bases and J dropped 2 bases, with 10 bases sitting between them. Full variable domain (rest looked up from reference TRBV29-1 and TRBJ1-2): SAVISQKPSRDICQRGTSLTIQCQVDSQVTMMFWYRQQPGQSLTLIATANQGSEATYESGFVIDKFPISRPNLTFSTLTVSNMSPEDSSIYLCSVEETTNYGYTFGSGTRLTVV.

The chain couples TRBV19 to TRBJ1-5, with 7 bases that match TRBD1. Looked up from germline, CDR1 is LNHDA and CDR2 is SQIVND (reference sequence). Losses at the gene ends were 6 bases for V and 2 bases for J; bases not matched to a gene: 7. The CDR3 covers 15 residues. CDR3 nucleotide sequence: TGTGCCAGTAGATCCGGGACAGACCGCAATCAGCCCCAGCATTTT. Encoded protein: CASRSGTDRNQPQHF.

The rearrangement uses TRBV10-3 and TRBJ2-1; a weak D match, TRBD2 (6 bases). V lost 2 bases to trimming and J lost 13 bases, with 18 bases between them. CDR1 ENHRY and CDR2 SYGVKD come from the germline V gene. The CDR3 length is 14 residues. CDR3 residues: CAISEGAPGDTQFF. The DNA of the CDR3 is TGTGCCATCAGTGAGGGGGCCCCGGGAGACACTCAGTTCTTC.

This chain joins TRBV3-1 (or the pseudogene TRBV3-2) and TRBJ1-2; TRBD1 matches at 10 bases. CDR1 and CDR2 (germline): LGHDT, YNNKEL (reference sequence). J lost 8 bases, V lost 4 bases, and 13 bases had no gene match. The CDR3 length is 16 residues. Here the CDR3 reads CASSRDRGSGTGGYTF. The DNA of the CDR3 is TGTGCCAGCAGCCGGGACAGGGGTTCAGGAACAGGGGGCTACACCTTC.

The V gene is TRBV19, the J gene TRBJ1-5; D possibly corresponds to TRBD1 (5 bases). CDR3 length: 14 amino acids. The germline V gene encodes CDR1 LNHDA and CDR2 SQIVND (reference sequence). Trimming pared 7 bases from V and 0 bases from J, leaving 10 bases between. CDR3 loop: CASKRGVSNQPQHF. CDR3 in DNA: TGTGCCAGTAAGAGGGGAGTTAGCAATCAGCCCCAGCATTTT.

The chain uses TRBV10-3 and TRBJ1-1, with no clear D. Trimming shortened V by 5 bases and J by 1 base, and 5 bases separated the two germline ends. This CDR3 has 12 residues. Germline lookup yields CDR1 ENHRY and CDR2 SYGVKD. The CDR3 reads CAISPENTEAFF. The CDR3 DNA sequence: TGTGCCATCAGTCCAGAGAACACTGAAGCTTTCTTT.

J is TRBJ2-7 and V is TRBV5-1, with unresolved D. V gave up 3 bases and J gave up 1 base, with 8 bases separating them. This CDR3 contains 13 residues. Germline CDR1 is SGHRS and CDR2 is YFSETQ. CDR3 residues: CASSWTESYEQYF. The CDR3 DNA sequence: TGCGCCAGCAGCTGGACGGAATCCTACGAGCAGTACTTC.

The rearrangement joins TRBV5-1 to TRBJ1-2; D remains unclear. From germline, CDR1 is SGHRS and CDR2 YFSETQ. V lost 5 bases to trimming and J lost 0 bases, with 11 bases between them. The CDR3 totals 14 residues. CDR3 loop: CASRFTTANYGYTF. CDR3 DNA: TGCGCCAGCAGGTTCACTACAGCTAACTATGGCTACACCTTC.

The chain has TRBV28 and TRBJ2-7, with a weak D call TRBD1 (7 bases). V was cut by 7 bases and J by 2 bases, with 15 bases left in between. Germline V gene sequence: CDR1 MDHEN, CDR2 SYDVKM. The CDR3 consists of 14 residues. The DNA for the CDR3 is TGTGCCAGCACCACCCAGGGGGGAACCTACGAGCAGTACTTC. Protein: CASTTQGGTYEQYF.

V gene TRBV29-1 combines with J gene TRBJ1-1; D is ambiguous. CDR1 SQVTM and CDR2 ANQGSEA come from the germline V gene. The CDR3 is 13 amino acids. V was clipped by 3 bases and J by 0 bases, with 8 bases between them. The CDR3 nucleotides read TGCAGCGTTGATACTGTCCTGAACACTGAAGCTTTCTTT. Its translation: CSVDTVLNTEAFF.

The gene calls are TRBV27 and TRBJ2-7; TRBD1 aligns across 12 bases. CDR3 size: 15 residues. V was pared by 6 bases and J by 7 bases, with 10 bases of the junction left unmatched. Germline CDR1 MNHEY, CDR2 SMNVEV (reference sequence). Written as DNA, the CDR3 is TGTGCCAGCAGAATACCGGGACAGGGGGCGGGGGAGCAGTACTTC. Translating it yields CASRIPGQGAGEQYF.

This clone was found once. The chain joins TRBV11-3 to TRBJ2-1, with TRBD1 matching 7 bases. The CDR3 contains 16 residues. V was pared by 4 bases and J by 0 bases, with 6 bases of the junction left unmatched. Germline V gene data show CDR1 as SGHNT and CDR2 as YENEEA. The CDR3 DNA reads TGTGCCAGCAGCTACGAACAGGGGAGCTCCTACAATGAGCAGTTCTTC. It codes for CASSYEQGSSYNEQFF.

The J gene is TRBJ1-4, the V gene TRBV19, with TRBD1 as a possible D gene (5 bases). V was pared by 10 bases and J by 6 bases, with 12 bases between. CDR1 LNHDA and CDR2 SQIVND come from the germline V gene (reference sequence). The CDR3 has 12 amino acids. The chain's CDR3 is CATHRGDEKLFF. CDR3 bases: TGTGCCACCCACCGGGGGGATGAAAAACTGTTTTTT.

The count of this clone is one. The CDR3: CASRPVASPLAKNIQYF. In DNA, the CDR3 is TGTGCCAGTAGGCCAGTCGCATCCCCTCTAGCCAAAAACATTCAGTACTTC. The rearrangement links TRBV19 to TRBJ2-4; no reliable D call. The CDR3 runs to 17 residues. Trimming pared 6 bases from V and 0 bases from J, leaving 18 bases between. The germline CDR1 and CDR2 sequences are LNHDA and SQIVND (reference sequence).

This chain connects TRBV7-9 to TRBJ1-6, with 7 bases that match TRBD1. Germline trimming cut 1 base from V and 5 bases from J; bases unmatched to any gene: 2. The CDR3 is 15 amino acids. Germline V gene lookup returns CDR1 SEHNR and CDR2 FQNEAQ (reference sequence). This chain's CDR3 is CASSLVGTDNSPLHF. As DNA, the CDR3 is TGTGCCAGCAGCTTAGTGGGGACAGATAATTCACCCCTCCACTTT.

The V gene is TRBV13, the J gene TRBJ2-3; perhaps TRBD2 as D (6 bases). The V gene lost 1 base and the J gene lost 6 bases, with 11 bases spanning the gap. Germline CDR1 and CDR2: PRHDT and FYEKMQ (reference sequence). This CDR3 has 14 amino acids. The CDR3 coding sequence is TGTGCCAGCAGCTTAGTGCGGGGCAGGGATACGCAGTATTTT. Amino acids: CASSLVRGRDTQYF.

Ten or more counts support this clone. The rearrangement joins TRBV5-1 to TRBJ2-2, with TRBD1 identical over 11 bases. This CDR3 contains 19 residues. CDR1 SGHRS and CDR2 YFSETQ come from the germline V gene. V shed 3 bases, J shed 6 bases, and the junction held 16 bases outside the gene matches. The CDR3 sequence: CASSSLRDRGKRDAGELFF. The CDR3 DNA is TGCGCCAGCAGCTCCCTCCGGGACAGGGGGAAGAGGGACGCCGGGGAGCTGTTTTTT.

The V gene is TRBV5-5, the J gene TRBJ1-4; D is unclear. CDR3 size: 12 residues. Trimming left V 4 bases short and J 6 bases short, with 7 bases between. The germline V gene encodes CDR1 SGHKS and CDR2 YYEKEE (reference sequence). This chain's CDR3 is CASSRLHEKLFF. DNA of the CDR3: TGTGCCAGCAGCCGGCTCCATGAAAAACTGTTTTTT.

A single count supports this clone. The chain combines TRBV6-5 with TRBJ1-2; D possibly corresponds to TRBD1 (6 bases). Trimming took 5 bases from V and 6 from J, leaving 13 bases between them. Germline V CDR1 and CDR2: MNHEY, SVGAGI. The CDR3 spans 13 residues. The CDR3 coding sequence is TGTGCCAGCAGTACCGGGACAACGGATGGCTACACCTTC. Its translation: CASSTGTTDGYTF.